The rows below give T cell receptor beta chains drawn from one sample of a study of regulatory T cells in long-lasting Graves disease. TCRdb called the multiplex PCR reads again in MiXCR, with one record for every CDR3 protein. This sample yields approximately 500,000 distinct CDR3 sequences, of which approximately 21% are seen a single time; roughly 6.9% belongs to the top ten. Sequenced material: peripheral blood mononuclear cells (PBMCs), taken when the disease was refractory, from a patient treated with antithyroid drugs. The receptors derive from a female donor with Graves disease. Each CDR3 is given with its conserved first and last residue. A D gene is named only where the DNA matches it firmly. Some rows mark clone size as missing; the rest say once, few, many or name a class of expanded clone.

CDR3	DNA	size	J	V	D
CASSSTGGPYGYTF	TGTGCCAGCAGTTCCACAGGGGGGCCCTATGGCTACACCTTC	-	TRBJ1-2	TRBV28	TRBD1
CASSLGSGIQETQYF	TGTGCCAGCAGCTTGGGATCGGGGATCCAAGAGACCCAGTACTTC	-	TRBJ2-5	TRBV5-5	-
CAIQGQGFYEQYF	TGTGCGATTCAGGGACAGGGGTTCTACGAGCAGTACTTC	-	TRBJ2-7	TRBV6-2/TRBV6-3	TRBD1
CSARDPVLTPGELFF	TGCAGTGCTAGAGATCCGGTCCTCACCCCCGGGGAGCTGTTTTTT	many	TRBJ2-2	TRBV20-1	-
CASTTLTGWGGEAFF	TGTGCCAGCACCACCCTAACAGGGTGGGGAGGTGAAGCTTTCTTT	many	TRBJ1-1	TRBV11-2	-
CASSFIGAGDTQYF	TGTGCCAGCAGTTTTATAGGGGCGGGGGATACGCAGTATTTT	few	TRBJ2-3	TRBV12-3/TRBV12-4	-
CASSRSGTENGYTF	TGTGCCAGCAGCCGTTCCGGGACAGAGAATGGCTACACCTTC	many	TRBJ1-2	TRBV12-3/TRBV12-4	TRBD1
CAGSLSLATNEKLFF	TGTGCCGGCAGTTTATCGTTAGCAACTAATGAAAAACTGTTTTTT	many	TRBJ1-4	TRBV28	-
CASTGQGFTDTQYF	TGTGCCAGCACGGGACAGGGGTTCACAGATACGCAGTATTTT	-	TRBJ2-3	TRBV28	TRBD1
CAWRLWGRGTEAFF	TGTGCCTGGAGATTATGGGGGCGGGGGACTGAAGCTTTCTTT	-	TRBJ1-1	TRBV30	-
CASSVDGQSSYYEQYF	TGTGCCAGCAGCGTAGATGGCCAATCCTCCTACTACGAGCAGTACTTC	-	TRBJ2-7	TRBV9	-
CTSSTDRAGEKLFF	TGTACCAGTAGTACCGACAGGGCGGGAGAAAAACTGTTTTTT	-	TRBJ1-4	TRBV19	TRBD1
CASSVGPGKNIQYF	TGTGCCAGCAGCGTAGGGCCAGGGAAAAACATTCAGTACTTC	-	TRBJ2-4	TRBV9	-
CAWGFWNTEAFF	TGTGCCTGGGGGTTCTGGAACACTGAAGCTTTCTTT	few	TRBJ1-1	TRBV30	-
CASSLLGLGAYEQYF	TGCGCCAGCAGCTTGCTGGGACTAGGGGCCTACGAGCAGTACTTC	-	TRBJ2-7	TRBV5-1	TRBD2
CASPATRASGTIIEAFF	TGTGCCAGCCCTGCTACAAGGGCTTCCGGGACAATTATTGAAGCTTTCTTT	many	TRBJ1-1	TRBV6-2/TRBV6-3	-
CASRVDIGATEAFF	TGTGCCAGTAGGGTGGACATCGGGGCTACTGAAGCTTTCTTT	few	TRBJ1-1	TRBV19	-
CASSARTLKETQYF	TGTGCCAGTAGTGCCCGGACTTTAAAAGAGACCCAGTACTTC	-	TRBJ2-5	TRBV19	-
CASSFSYNEQFF	TGTGCCAGCAGCTTTTCTTACAATGAGCAGTTCTTC	-	TRBJ2-1	TRBV7-9	-
CASSYTGGTQPQHF	TGTGCCAGCAGTTATACAGGGGGTACTCAGCCCCAGCATTTT	-	TRBJ1-5	TRBV12-3/TRBV12-4	TRBD1
CASTEWGQPQHF	TGTGCCAGCACCGAATGGGGCCAGCCCCAGCATTTT	many	TRBJ1-5	TRBV6-1	-
CASSLGQGLYF	TGTGCCAGCAGTTTAGGACAGGGACTGTACTTC	many	TRBJ2-7	TRBV6-5	TRBD1
CASRSGLAGYQETQYF	TGTGCCAGCAGATCCGGACTAGCGGGGTACCAAGAGACCCAGTACTTC	many	TRBJ2-5	TRBV12-3/TRBV12-4	TRBD2
CASRRSDVGPISYEQYF	TGTGCCAGCCGGAGATCAGACGTGGGACCTATCTCCTACGAGCAGTACTTC	-	TRBJ2-7	TRBV3-1	-
CASSPPSGQETQYF	TGTGCCAGCTCACCGCCTAGCGGGCAAGAGACCCAGTACTTC	few	TRBJ2-5	TRBV18	TRBD2
CASSYTFGGSTGANVLTF	TGTGCCAGCAGTTACACCTTTGGCGGGAGTACTGGGGCCAACGTCCTGACTTTC	-	TRBJ2-6	TRBV6-2/TRBV6-3	TRBD2
CASTHLVETPNTEAFF	TGTGCCAGTACTCATCTGGTCGAGACACCTAACACTGAAGCTTTCTTT	-	TRBJ1-1	TRBV19	-
CASSPGGTPGAFF	TGTGCCAGCAGTCCAGGGGGGACTCCTGGAGCTTTCTTT	many	TRBJ1-1	TRBV28	TRBD1
CASSKRRGIFQETQYF	TGTGCCAGCAGTAAACGACGGGGGATTTTCCAAGAGACCCAGTACTTC	few	TRBJ2-5	TRBV25-1	-
CSARDPVTTYGYTF	TGCAGTGCTAGAGATCCTGTGACAACTTATGGCTACACCTTC	-	TRBJ1-2	TRBV20-1	-
CAWSGQGRPETQYF	TGTGCCTGGAGTGGACAGGGGCGGCCGGAGACCCAGTACTTC	-	TRBJ2-5	TRBV30	TRBD1
CASSYQGLGTEAFF	TGTGCCAGCAGTTATCAGGGACTTGGGACTGAAGCTTTCTTT	-	TRBJ1-1	TRBV6-9	-
CASSPRGSLRLGQYF	TGTGCCAGCAGTCCTAGAGGGTCCCTTAGACTGGGTCAGTACTTC	few	TRBJ2-4	TRBV28	-
CASSQVLAGETQYF	TGTGCCAGCAGCCAAGTTCTGGCGGGAGAGACCCAGTACTTC	few	TRBJ2-5	TRBV14	-
CSAEPGTGSQETQYF	TGCAGTGCTGAGCCGGGGACAGGAAGTCAAGAGACCCAGTACTTC	few	TRBJ2-5	TRBV20-1	TRBD1
CASRSVQGTTEAFF	TGTGCCAGCAGAAGCGTCCAGGGGACCACTGAAGCTTTCTTT	many	TRBJ1-1	TRBV2	-
CASSLVIGDGYTF	TGTGCCAGCAGCTTAGTTATCGGGGATGGCTACACCTTC	-	TRBJ1-2	TRBV7-2	-
CAWSVPWGQYF	TGTGCCTGGAGTGTGCCCTGGGGGCAGTACTTC	-	TRBJ2-7	TRBV30	-
CASSLLRYYEQYF	TGTGCCAGCAGTTTATTGAGATACTACGAGCAGTACTTC	many	TRBJ2-7	TRBV28	-
CASSLTGRGNTEAFF	TGTGCCAGCAGCTTGACGGGGCGGGGGAACACTGAAGCTTTCTTT	many	TRBJ1-1	TRBV11-2	-
CASSRDRHSGNTIYF	TGTGCCAGCAGCCGGGACCGCCACTCTGGAAACACCATATATTTT	many	TRBJ1-3	TRBV27	-
CASSERDSLRTEAFF	TGTGCCAGCAGCGAGAGGGACAGCCTTCGGACTGAAGCTTTCTTT	-	TRBJ1-1	TRBV9	TRBD1
CASSLGDSYHQETQYF	TGTGCCAGCAGCTTAGGGGACAGTTATCACCAAGAGACCCAGTACTTC	many	TRBJ2-5	TRBV7-2	TRBD1
CASSSSGLAAWPGELFF	TGTGCCAGCAGTTCTAGCGGGCTAGCCGCGTGGCCCGGGGAGCTGTTTTTT	-	TRBJ2-2	TRBV27	TRBD2
CASQQGFGTQYF	TGTGCCAGCCAACAGGGGTTTGGTACGCAGTATTTT	-	TRBJ2-3	TRBV28	TRBD1
CASSRPGLAESSYEQYF	TGTGCCAGCAGTCGCCCAGGACTAGCGGAAAGCTCCTACGAGCAGTACTTC	-	TRBJ2-7	TRBV6-2/TRBV6-3	TRBD2
CASSLSQGGSPLHF	TGTGCCAGCAGTTTATCCCAGGGCGGATCACCCCTCCACTTT	-	TRBJ1-6	TRBV27	-
CASSYSRDRQETQYF	TGTGCCAGCAGTTACTCGAGGGACAGGCAAGAGACCCAGTACTTC	once	TRBJ2-5	TRBV6-2/TRBV6-3	TRBD1
CASSLVGGALSEAFF	TGTGCCAGCAGCTTAGTAGGGGGGGCGTTGAGTGAAGCTTTCTTT	many	TRBJ1-1	TRBV11-2	-
CSVPGQGDYGYTF	TGCAGCGTTCCGGGACAGGGGGACTATGGCTACACCTTC	many	TRBJ1-2	TRBV29-1	TRBD1
CASGEGGQETQYF	TGTGCCAGCGGGGAGGGGGGACAAGAGACCCAGTACTTC	few	TRBJ2-5	TRBV5-4	-
CASSLIPGPKGETQYF	TGTGCCAGCAGTCTCATACCGGGCCCCAAGGGCGAGACCCAGTACTTC	many	TRBJ2-5	TRBV27	-
CASSLTGGPYNSPLHF	TGTGCCAGCAGTTTAACAGGGGGACCCTATAATTCACCCCTCCACTTT	many	TRBJ1-6	TRBV27	TRBD1
CASSIGRLRGSNQPQHF	TGTGCCAGTAGTATAGGGAGGCTTAGGGGCAGCAATCAGCCCCAGCATTTT	many	TRBJ1-5	TRBV19	-
CASSFLEGANTEAFF	TGTGCCAGCAGCTTTCTCGAGGGCGCGAACACTGAAGCTTTCTTT	-	TRBJ1-1	TRBV7-3	-
CSVIGGANQPQHF	TGCAGCGTTATCGGGGGGGCAAATCAGCCCCAGCATTTT	few	TRBJ1-5	TRBV29-1	-